The rows below give T cell receptor beta chains drawn from one sample of a study of molecular identifiers for immune sequencing clone quantification. In TCRdb, the PCR reads were re-called with MiXCR into one record per CDR3 protein. The sample holds more than 300,000 distinct CDR3 sequences; 20% to 25% are singletons and the top ten take about 0.79%. Source material: naive CD8+ T cells from blood, with Jurkat cell RNA spiked in. Receptor source: a human donor in good health. Some libraries in this study had Jurkat cell RNA spiked in. The CDR3 runs from the conserved cysteine through the conserved F or W. The D gene is left open where the match is weak. Size is stated for part of the rows, as once, few or many counts, or as a class when the clone is expanded.

J gene: TRBJ2-1
V gene: TRBV7-9
D gene: -
clone size: many
CDR3 protein: CASSPISLEQFF
CDR3 DNA: TGTGCCAGCAGCCCTATCAGTCTTGAGCAGTTCTTC

J gene: TRBJ2-3
V gene: TRBV6-5
D gene: -
clone size: many
CDR3 protein: CASSWRPSTDTQYF
CDR3 DNA: TGTGCCAGCAGTTGGCGGCCGAGCACAGATACGCAGTATTTT

J gene: TRBJ1-1
V gene: TRBV5-5
D gene: -
clone size: many
CDR3 protein: CASSFSLDQNTEAFF
CDR3 DNA: TGTGCCAGCAGCTTTTCCCTTGATCAGAACACTGAAGCTTTCTTT

J gene: TRBJ1-2
V gene: TRBV2
D gene: -
clone size: many
CDR3 protein: CASSHQVQEYVGYTF
CDR3 DNA: TGTGCCAGCAGCCACCAGGTACAGGAGTACGTAGGCTACACCTTC

J gene: TRBJ2-5
V gene: TRBV28
D gene: TRBD1
clone size: few
CDR3 protein: CASSLEDRDSWTQYF
CDR3 DNA: TGTGCCAGCAGTTTAGAGGACAGGGACTCCTGGACCCAGTACTTC

J gene: TRBJ1-1
V gene: TRBV6-5
D gene: -
clone size: many
CDR3 protein: CASSDDTIGNTEAFF
CDR3 DNA: TGTGCCAGCAGCGACGACACTATCGGGAACACTGAAGCTTTCTTT

J gene: TRBJ2-2
V gene: TRBV7-6
D gene: -
clone size: many
CDR3 protein: CASSLVRGYEQPGELFF
CDR3 DNA: TGTGCCAGCAGCTTAGTAAGGGGGTACGAGCAACCCGGGGAGCTGTTTTTT

J gene: TRBJ2-7
V gene: TRBV4-1
D gene: TRBD1
clone size: many
CDR3 protein: CASSLSGTGFHEQYF
CDR3 DNA: TGCGCCAGCAGCCTCTCCGGGACAGGGTTCCACGAGCAGTACTTC

J gene: TRBJ2-2
V gene: TRBV30
D gene: -
clone size: many
CDR3 protein: CALRKGSNTGELFF
CDR3 DNA: TGTGCCTTACGGAAGGGATCGAACACCGGGGAGCTGTTTTTT

J gene: TRBJ2-5
V gene: TRBV7-6
D gene: -
clone size: many
CDR3 protein: CASSLARGGKETQYF
CDR3 DNA: TGTGCCAGCAGCTTAGCGCGGGGCGGAAAAGAGACCCAGTACTTC

J gene: TRBJ1-1
V gene: TRBV20-1
D gene: TRBD1
clone size: -
CDR3 protein: CSARSAPTGLSTEAFF
CDR3 DNA: TGCAGTGCTAGATCCGCCCCGACAGGGTTAAGCACTGAAGCTTTCTTT

J gene: TRBJ2-3
V gene: TRBV28
D gene: TRBD2
clone size: many
CDR3 protein: CASSWGLAVTDTQYF
CDR3 DNA: TGTGCCAGCAGTTGGGGACTAGCGGTAACAGATACGCAGTATTTT

J gene: TRBJ2-3
V gene: TRBV27
D gene: -
clone size: -
CDR3 protein: CASLAALGATQYF
CDR3 DNA: TGTGCCAGTTTGGCCGCCCTTGGGGCTACGCAGTATTTT

J gene: TRBJ1-5
V gene: TRBV27
D gene: -
clone size: many
CDR3 protein: CASSFSTYSNQPQHF
CDR3 DNA: TGTGCCAGCAGTTTTTCCACATATAGCAATCAGCCCCAGCATTTT

J gene: TRBJ2-1
V gene: TRBV4-1
D gene: TRBD2
clone size: -
CDR3 protein: CASSLPLAGVLRGQFF
CDR3 DNA: TGCGCCAGCAGCCTACCACTAGCGGGGGTGCTTCGGGGGCAGTTCTTC

J gene: TRBJ2-5
V gene: TRBV6-5
D gene: -
clone size: many
CDR3 protein: CASSYDSGLQETQYF
CDR3 DNA: TGTGCCAGCAGTTACGACAGCGGGCTACAAGAGACCCAGTACTTC

J gene: TRBJ2-3
V gene: TRBV12-3/TRBV12-4
D gene: TRBD1
clone size: many
CDR3 protein: CASHQQGASDTQYF
CDR3 DNA: TGTGCCAGCCATCAACAGGGGGCGTCAGATACGCAGTATTTT